This is a list of T cell receptor beta chains from one sample in a study of OX40 agonist ivuxolimab in advanced cancers. Measured with immunoSEQ multiplex PCR; TCRdb has only the in-frame clones, and not every one. The table has around 48,000 clones, approximately 71% seen once. The sample consisted of CD4+ or CD8+ T cells sorted from blood, taken in a trial of the OX40 agonist ivuxolimab. The receptors originated from an adult with an advanced solid tumor such as melanoma, head and neck, liver or kidney cancer. Each CDR3 is given with its conserved first and last residue. A D gene is named only where the DNA matches it firmly. The size entry is marked missing in some rows and otherwise reads once, few, many or a size class.

NA,TRBV10-2,TRBJ1-5,NA,CASTQGGNQPQHF,TGCGCCAGCACCCAAGGGGGGAATCAGCCCCAGCATTTT
NA,TRBV7-6,TRBJ2-7,TRBD1,CASSFGDSSYEQYF,TGTGCCAGCAGCTTCGGGGACAGCTCCTACGAGCAGTACTTC
NA,TRBV7-6,TRBJ2-1,NA,CASSRDNGLQYNEQFF,TGTGCCAGCAGCCGCGATAATGGGCTGCAATACAATGAGCAGTTCTTC
NA,TRBV5-8,TRBJ1-5,NA,CASSFWGTGPRRQSAQHF,TGTGCCAGCAGCTTTTGGGGGACCGGCCCCAGGAGGCAATCAGCCCAGCATTTT
NA,TRBV7-7,TRBJ1-2,TRBD1,CASSPRDSYGYTF,TGTGCCAGCAGCCCGAGGGACAGCTATGGCTACACCTTC
NA,TRBV27,TRBJ2-7,NA,CASSHQKPGVHEQYF,TGTGCCAGCAGTCATCAAAAACCTGGAGTCCACGAGCAGTACTTC
NA,TRBV28,TRBJ1-2,NA,CASSSGANYGYTF,TGTGCCAGCAGCTCAGGGGCTAACTATGGCTACACCTTC
few,TRBV5-1,TRBJ2-5,NA,CASSSGQQQETQYF,TGCGCCAGCAGCTCAGGACAGCAGCAAGAGACCCAGTACTTC
NA,TRBV10-1,TRBJ2-2,NA,CASSDYTPGELFF,TGCGCCAGCAGTGACTACACTCCGGGGGAGCTGTTTTTT
NA,TRBV7-3,TRBJ2-1,TRBD2,CASSRTSTGNEQFF,TGTGCCAGCAGCCGGACTAGCACCGGCAATGAGCAGTTCTTC
NA,TRBV4-1,TRBJ2-6,NA,CASSRGDSSGANVLTF,TGCGCCAGCAGCCGTGGGGATAGCTCTGGGGCCAACGTCCTGACTTTC
NA,TRBV11-2,TRBJ2-2,NA,CASSLSGPGTGELFF,TGTGCCAGCAGCTTATCCGGGCCCGGCACCGGGGAGCTGTTTTTT
NA,TRBV7-6,TRBJ2-7,TRBD1,CASSLNRDRSYEQYF,TGTGCCAGCAGCTTAAATAGGGACAGATCCTACGAGCAGTACTTC
NA,TRBV5-1,TRBJ2-1,NA,CASSLGERFNNEQFF,TGCGCCAGCAGCTTAGGTGAGAGGTTCAACAATGAGCAGTTCTTC
NA,TRBV5-1,TRBJ2-7,TRBD2,CASSSNLASGIERYF,TGCGCCAGCAGCTCGAATCTCGCTAGCGGGATCGAGCGGTACTTC
NA,TRBV7-9,TRBJ1-6,NA,CASSPAGSQSTYNSPLHF,TGTGCCAGCAGTCCAGCAGGGTCTCAGAGCACGTATAATTCACCCCTCCACTTT
few,TRBV7-6,TRBJ2-1,TRBD1,CASSSPYRGDNEQFF,TGTGCCAGCAGCTCCCCATACAGGGGAGACAATGAGCAGTTCTTC
once,TRBV5-1,TRBJ2-1,TRBD1,CASSRGQPQNNEQFF,TGCGCCAGCAGCAGGGGACAGCCACAGAACAATGAGCAGTTCTTC
NA,TRBV9,TRBJ2-3,NA,CASSVVYTDTQYF,TGTGCCAGCAGCGTAGTCTACACAGATACGCAGTATTTT
NA,TRBV27,TRBJ2-7,NA,CASSLAPAYEQYF,TGTGCCAGCAGTTTAGCCCCCGCCTACGAGCAGTACTTC
NA,TRBV6-1,TRBJ1-2,NA,CASYLKSRGGGYTF,TGTGCCAGCTACCTCAAAAGCAGGGGAGGCGGCTACACCTTC
NA,TRBV29-1,TRBJ1-5,TRBD1,CSVAGDRDQPQHF,TGCAGCGTGGCCGGGGACAGGGATCAGCCCCAGCATTTT
NA,TRBV7-2,TRBJ2-1,TRBD2,CASSLGGTSGSGEQFF,TGTGCCAGCAGCTTGGGCGGGACTAGCGGGAGTGGTGAGCAGTTCTTC
NA,TRBV6-1,TRBJ2-1,TRBD2,CASSGRGGGRAYEQFF,TGTGCCAGCAGTGGTCGAGGTGGCGGGAGGGCCTATGAGCAGTTCTTC
NA,TRBV5-1,TRBJ2-5,NA,CASGNNGQETQYF,TGCGCCAGCGGGAACAATGGCCAAGAGACCCAGTACTTC
NA,TRBV5-1,TRBJ2-1,TRBD2,CASSLVTSGTNEQFF,TGCGCCAGCAGCTTGGTGACTAGCGGGACCAATGAGCAGTTCTTC
NA,TRBV28,TRBJ1-2,NA,CASSPLDHYGYTF,TGTGCCAGCAGTCCCCTCGACCACTATGGCTACACCTTC
NA,TRBV7-6,TRBJ2-5,TRBD2,CASGPDSTSGTQYF,TGTGCCAGCGGCCCAGACAGTACTAGCGGGACCCAGTACTTC
NA,TRBV6-1,TRBJ1-4,NA,CASSPMQGTNEKLFF,TGTGCCAGCAGCCCGATGCAGGGGACCAATGAAAAACTGTTTTTT
NA,TRBV4-1,TRBJ2-3,NA,CASSQEWRSDTDTQYF,TGCGCCAGCAGCCAAGAGTGGCGGAGCGACACAGATACGCAGTATTTT
NA,TRBV27,TRBJ2-3,NA,CASSKTLEQTQYF,TGTGCCAGCAGCAAAACACTGGAGCAGACGCAGTATTTT
few,TRBV6-1,TRBJ2-7,NA,CASSLRQGGLGQYF,TGTGCCAGCAGTTTACGCCAAGGGGGACTCGGCCAGTACTTC
NA,TRBV27,TRBJ1-2,NA,CASSTGYGYTF,TGTGCCAGCAGTACAGGGTATGGCTACACCTTC
once,TRBV5-4,TRBJ1-4,TRBD1,CASSPGTGNEKLFF,TGTGCCAGCAGCCCTGGGACAGGAAATGAAAAACTGTTTTTT
NA,TRBV5-6,TRBJ2-2,NA,CASSPSGRRSTGELFF,TGTGCCAGCAGCCCGAGCGGCCGCCGGAGTACCGGGGAGCTGTTTTTT
NA,TRBV30,TRBJ1-1,TRBD1,CAWGQVNTEAFF,TGTGCCTGGGGACAGGTAAACACTGAAGCTTTCTTT
few,TRBV6-6,TRBJ1-5,NA,CASRQQGNSNQPQHF,TGTGCCAGCAGACAACAGGGCAATAGCAATCAGCCCCAGCATTTT
once,TRBV10-3,TRBJ1-3,NA,CAISFSGSGNTIYF,TGTGCCATCAGTTTTTCAGGTTCTGGAAACACCATATATTTT
NA,TRBV11-2,TRBJ2-1,NA,CASSPSAGYFPYNEQFF,TGTGCCAGCAGCCCATCTGCGGGCTATTTCCCCTACAATGAGCAGTTCTTC
NA,TRBV6-1,TRBJ1-1,NA,CASRNLKLGTEAFF,TGTGCCAGTCGGAACTTAAAATTAGGGACTGAAGCTTTCTTT
NA,TRBV28,TRBJ1-2,TRBD1,CASTDTGDYGYTF,TGTGCCAGCACCGACACAGGGGACTATGGCTACACCTTC